Below are 8 T cell receptor beta chains sequenced from a single sample in a study of cytomegalovirus exposure and HLA in healthy donors. Repertoires were generated with immunoSEQ multiplex PCR, while TCRdb's copy carries only in-frame clones and drops some. The sample records 100,000 to 150,000 clones, 89% being singletons. Sequencing was performed on PBMCs. The receptors originated from a woman aged 18 to 35 in good health and CMV-seronegative.

The V gene is TRBV4-1, the J gene TRBJ2-1, with 8 bases lining up with TRBD2. V dropped 0 bases and J dropped 9; count of bases not matched to a gene: 7. Germline V CDR1 and CDR2: MGHRA, YSYEKL. The length of the CDR3 is 15 residues. The CDR3 sequence: CASSQDRTSIGEQFF. For the CDR3, the DNA is TGCGCCAGCAGCCAAGATAGGACTAGCATAGGTGAGCAGTTCTTC.

The chain carries TRBV19 and TRBJ1-1, with 9 bases fitting TRBD1. Trimming at V came to 7 bases and at J to 1 base, leaving 7 bases not matched to a gene. Germline-derived CDR1 and CDR2 are LNHDA and SQIVND (reference sequence). CDR3 length: 15 amino acids. This CDR3 reads CASMLDRGGNTEAFF. In DNA form, the CDR3 reads TGTGCCAGTATGCTGGACAGGGGAGGGAACACTGAAGCTTTCTTT.

V usage is TRBV4-2 and J usage is TRBJ2-2; D is perhaps TRBD2 (6 bases). This CDR3 is built from 16 residues. Germline V gives CDR1 LGHNA, CDR2 YNFKEQ. V lost 4 bases, J lost 7 bases, and 19 bases lay in between. The CDR3 coding sequence is TGTGCCAGCAGCCCCGGGGGATGGACGGCTTTCGGGGAGCTGTTTTTT. It is translated as CASSPGGWTAFGELFF.

This chain links TRBV6-5 with TRBJ2-7; 10 nucleotides match TRBD1. The CDR3 is 15 residues long. V was pared by 2 bases and J by 2 bases, with 3 bases of the junction left unmatched. The V gene's germline CDR1 is MNHEY and CDR2 SVGAGI. The CDR3 region has the DNA TGTGCCAGCAGTTACGGACAGGGGGGCGCCTACGAGCAGTACTTC. Its protein is CASSYGQGGAYEQYF.

The rearrangement uses TRBV2 and TRBJ2-1, with TRBD2 identical over 7 bases. The CDR3 is 15 amino acids. Looked up from germline, CDR1 is SNHLY and CDR2 is FYNNEI. J lost 2 bases, V lost 2 bases, and 3 bases had no gene match. In DNA, the CDR3 is TGTGCCAGCAGTGAATACGGGAGGCCCTACAATGAGCAGTTCTTC. Its protein product is CASSEYGRPYNEQFF.

The CDR3 region is CASWTILYEQYF. The DNA of the CDR3 is TGTGCCAGTTGGACTATTCTCTACGAGCAGTACTTC. The V call is TRBV6-5, the J call TRBJ2-7; tentative D call: TRBD2 (6 bases). Trimming pared 9 bases from V and 3 bases from J, leaving 12 bases between. The CDR3 runs 12 residues. Germline V gives CDR1 MNHEY, CDR2 SVGAGI.

This clone was detected only once. The chain uses TRBV5-1 and TRBJ1-2; 7 positions agree with TRBD1. This CDR3 contains 16 residues. CDR1 SGHRS and CDR2 YFSETQ come from the germline V gene. Trimming cost V 4 bases and J 4 bases; bases outside gene matches: 13. CDR3 nucleotides: TGCGCCAGCAGCAAGAATACCGGGACAGAAATCTATGGCTACACCTTC. Amino acids: CASSKNTGTEIYGYTF. The full variable domain, in which reference TRBV5-1 and TRBJ1-2 provide the parts outside the CDR3, is KAGVTQTPRYLIKTRGQQVTLSCSPISGHRSVSWYQQTPGQGLQFLFEYFSETQRNKGNFPGRFSGRQFSNSRSEMNVSTLELGDSALYLCASSKNTGTEIYGYTFGSGTRLTVV.

Written as DNA, the CDR3 is TGTGCCAGCAGGCGGGACGGTGGGGCTGACGAGCAGTACTTC. It yields the protein CASRRDGGADEQYF. This chain links TRBV28 with TRBJ2-7; possible D gene TRBD2, 6 bases. There are 14 residues in the CDR3. The V gene's germline CDR1 is MDHEN and CDR2 SYDVKM. V lost 6 bases to trimming and J lost 5 bases, with 17 bases between them.